Included here is one T cell receptor beta chain sequence, with context. No antigen is known for it. Trimming removed 0 bases at V and 0 bases at J, with 7 bases between. CDR1 and CDR2 from the germline V gene are SGHDT and YYEEEE. This CDR3 comprises 15 residues. This sample is drawn from a study of T cell responses to AZD1222 COVID-19 vaccine. TCRdb keeps only in-frame clones here, not all; method: immunoSEQ multiplex PCR. The table lists 85,000 to 120,000 clones, under 90% of them singletons. Findings and caveats of the study: Clonal diversity was possibly underestimated, and white British individuals and females predominated among donors. At 160-218 and 743-854, vaccine-associated CD4 TCRs were dominant, and they spanned spike. Targets within unmutated variant regions were reportedly found for nearly half of spike-specific TCRs. The breadth and depth of Spike-specific TCRs increased once two AZD1222 doses had been given.

The chain joins TRBV5-6 to TRBJ1-5; D is unresolved. The sequence was obtained from an adult in good health. The sequenced sample was peripheral blood, obtained on day 0 of AZD1222 vaccination. The DNA of the CDR3 is TGTGCCAGCAGCTTGGGCAGAATTAGCAATCAGCCCCAGCATTTT. This sequence encodes CASSLGRISNQPQHF.